The 24 T cell receptor beta chains in this list originate from one sample, sequenced in a study of T cell changes during pregnancy in multiple sclerosis. Only in-frame clones appear in the TCRdb table, and some are missing; sequencing was by immunoSEQ multiplex PCR. Of 45,000 to 55,000 clones in the sample, about 92% were seen once. The input for sequencing was CD4+ T cells from peripheral blood mononuclear cells, taken after pregnancy. The receptor set was obtained from a female donor in good health, enrolled as a control in a pregnancy study.

The CDR3 DNA reads TGTGCCAGCGCTCGGGGGGGGCAAAATCAGCCCCAGCATTTT. Translated: CASARGGQNQPQHF. The chain employs TRBV11-2 and TRBJ1-5; D may be TRBD1 (6 bases). From germline, CDR1 is SGHAT and CDR2 FQNNGV. Between the trimmed V and J ends, which lost 8 bases and 4 bases, there was a span of 15 bases. The CDR3 extends over 14 amino acids.

The V gene is TRBV5-5, the J gene TRBJ1-2; 7 bases align to TRBD1. This CDR3 has 14 amino acids. The V gene end was trimmed by 4 bases and the J gene end by 2 bases; junction bases not matched to a gene: 5. Germline CDR1 reads SGHKS; CDR2 reads YYEKEE (reference sequence). The CDR3 reads CASSRDRTNYGYTF. The CDR3, as DNA: TGTGCCAGCAGCCGGGACAGAACCAACTATGGCTACACCTTC.

The chain joins TRBV4-1 to TRBJ2-3; 8 nucleotides line up with TRBD1. The CDR3 length is 16 residues. The V and J ends lost 3 bases and 4 bases, in that order; junction bases with no gene match: 9. The germline V gene has CDR1 MGHRA and CDR2 YSYEKL. The CDR3 here is CASSQTSDRVPDTQYF. The CDR3 nucleotides read TGCGCCAGCAGCCAGACCTCGGACAGGGTCCCAGATACGCAGTATTTT.

This CDR3 is CASSETANQPQHF. The CDR3 nucleotides are TGCGCCAGCAGCGAGACAGCAAATCAGCCCCAGCATTTT. The chain combines TRBV4-3 with TRBJ1-5; D is perhaps TRBD1 (5 bases). The germline V gene has CDR1 LGHNA and CDR2 YSLEER. CDR3 length equals 13 residues. V was cut by 5 bases and J by 4 bases, with 9 bases left in between.

This clone was found once. V usage is TRBV10-3 and J usage is TRBJ1-4; TRBD1 might be the D (6 bases). The length of the CDR3 is 16 residues. Between the trimmed V and J ends, which lost 2 bases and 6 bases, there was a span of 16 bases. CDR1 and CDR2 (germline): ENHRY, SYGVKD. The CDR3 here is CAISEVRGRGDEKLFF. Written as DNA, the CDR3 is TGTGCCATCAGTGAGGTTCGGGGCAGGGGCGATGAAAAACTGTTTTTT.

The CDR3, as DNA: TGTGCCAGCTCACCATACCTAGCGGGGACCTCCTACGAGCAGTACTTC. This sequence encodes CASSPYLAGTSYEQYF. The chain combines TRBV18 with TRBJ2-7, with 9 bases lining up with TRBD2. Germline CDR1 and CDR2: KGHSH and LQKENI. The length of the CDR3 is 16 residues. After removal of 2 bases from V and 0 bases from J, the junction contained 5 bases not matched to a gene. Full variable domain (rest looked up from reference TRBV18 and TRBJ2-7): NAGVMQNPRHLVRRRGQEARLRCSPMKGHSHVYWYRQLPEEGLKFMVYLQKENIIDESGMPKERFSAEFPKEGPSILRIQQVVRGDSAAYFCASSPYLAGTSYEQYFGPGTRLTVT.

The genes are TRBV6-6 and TRBJ2-2; possible D gene TRBD2, 5 bases. The V and J ends lost 6 bases and 3 bases respectively, with 11 bases between them. The V gene's germline CDR1 is MNHNY and CDR2 SVGAGI (reference sequence). The CDR3 is made up of 14 amino acids. The CDR3 DNA follows: TGTGCCAGCAGCTGGGAGCAGTACACCGGGGAGCTGTTTTTT. Its translation: CASSWEQYTGELFF.

This rearrangement joins TRBV7-6 to TRBJ2-7, with 9 bases identical to TRBD1. This CDR3 has 15 residues. V shed 1 base and J 3 bases; nucleotides not matched to a gene: 4. Germline lookup yields CDR1 SGHVS and CDR2 FNYEAQ. As DNA, the CDR3 is TGTGCCAGCAGCTTAGGACAGGGGGAGGTCTACGAGCAGTACTTC. It translates to CASSLGQGEVYEQYF.

J is TRBJ2-1 and V is TRBV5-4; TRBD2 matches 8 bases. This CDR3 has 15 residues. V lost 4 bases and J lost 5; bases outside the gene matches: 8. The germline V gene has CDR1 SGHNT and CDR2 YYREEE (reference sequence). The CDR3 DNA is TGTGCCAGCAGCGCCCACGGGGGGGCCGACAATGAGCAGTTCTTC. It translates to CASSAHGGADNEQFF. Combining the CDR3 with reference TRBV5-4 and TRBJ2-1 gives the whole variable domain ETGVTQSPTHLIKTRGQQVTLRCSSQSGHNTVSWYQQALGQGPQFIFQYYREEENGRGNFPPRFSGLQFPNYSSELNVNALELDDSALYLCASSAHGGADNEQFFGPGTRLTVL.

This clone has only one observation. The chain carries TRBV7-6 and TRBJ2-1, with 7 bases that match TRBD2. The germline V gene encodes CDR1 SGHVS and CDR2 FNYEAQ. Trimming removed 6 bases from V and 3 bases from J; junction bases left unmatched: 8. The length of the CDR3 is 15 residues. CDR3 nucleotides: TGTGCCAGCAGTTCCCAGCGGGGAGGCTACAATGAGCAGTTCTTC. Translating gives CASSSQRGGYNEQFF.

This clone was picked up a small number of times. The chain is built from TRBV5-4 and TRBJ1-1; 8 positions agree with TRBD1. V shed 4 bases, J shed 10 bases, and the junction held 6 bases outside the gene matches. The length of the CDR3 is 12 residues. Per germline, CDR1 SGHNT and CDR2 YYREEE (reference sequence). In nucleotides, the CDR3 is TGTGCCAGCAGCGGCAGGGGGCGGGGAGCTTTCTTT. Protein product: CASSGRGRGAFF.

This clone was picked up a small number of times. The V call is TRBV28, the J call TRBJ1-6; D is unclear. The CDR3 contains 15 residues. Trimming took off 2 bases at V and 2 bases at J, with 7 bases between the two ends. Germline CDR1 is MDHEN and CDR2 is SYDVKM. The CDR3 DNA reads TGTGCCAGCAGTTTAGTGAGTCCCTATAATTCACCCCTCCACTTT. It translates to CASSLVSPYNSPLHF.

The gene calls are TRBV5-5 and TRBJ1-4; D is undetermined. CDR1 and CDR2 (germline): SGHKS, YYEKEE (reference sequence). Between the trimmed V and J ends, which lost 0 bases and 3 bases, there was a span of 12 bases. The CDR3 runs 16 residues. CDR3 DNA sequence: TGTGCCAGCAGCTTGGACGGGAGAGGAGCTAATGAAAAACTGTTTTTT. This gives the protein CASSLDGRGANEKLFF.

Details on this clone: The sample holds other DNA sequences that translate to the same CDR3. The chain joins TRBV7-2 to TRBJ2-7, with D tentatively TRBD2 (5 bases). The CDR3 covers 13 residues. The germline V and J ends were trimmed by 3 bases and 3 bases, with 9 bases remaining between them. Per the germline V gene, CDR1 is SGHTA and CDR2 is FQGNSA. For the CDR3, the DNA is TGTGCCAGCAGCTTTGGTGGGAGCTACGAGCAGTACTTC. Encoded protein: CASSFGGSYEQYF.

The CDR3 reads CASSPGTSGGETQYF. The CDR3 bases are TGTGCCAGCAGCCCAGGGACTAGCGGGGGGGAGACCCAGTACTTC. The V call is TRBV4-2, the J call TRBJ2-5, with TRBD2 matching 15 bases. CDR1 is LGHNA, CDR2 YNFKEQ, per germline. The CDR3 is 15 amino acids. V gave up 4 bases and J gave up 5 bases; unmatched junction bases: 2.

The chain is built from TRBV14 and TRBJ2-5, with a weak D call TRBD2 (6 bases). The CDR3 spans 13 residues. Trimming cost V 4 bases and J 2 bases, with 8 bases left between them. Germline CDR1 is SGHDN and CDR2 is FVKESK. The CDR3 region has the DNA TGTGCCAGCAGCCTCCGGGAGCAAGAGACCCAGTACTTC. This sequence encodes CASSLREQETQYF.

This clone occurred a few times. This rearrangement joins TRBV7-2 to TRBJ2-7; D unclear. Looked up from germline, CDR1 is SGHTA and CDR2 is FQGNSA. Trimming removed 1 base at V and 6 bases at J, with 7 bases between. The CDR3 covers 12 residues. The CDR3 DNA is TGTGCCAGCAGCTTAGTTCTCCCCGAGCAGTACTTC. Translated, it gives CASSLVLPEQYF.

The rearrangement uses TRBV27 and TRBJ1-2, with 8 bases fitting TRBD1. CDR3 length: 14 amino acids. Germline assignment: CDR1 MNHEY and CDR2 SMNVEV (reference sequence). The ends lost 5 bases at V and 11 bases at J; junction bases unmatched: 13. The DNA of the CDR3 is TGTGCCAGCAGTAGGGACAGGCTATTCCCCCCTTACACCTTC. This translates into CASSRDRLFPPYTF.

The chain couples TRBV14 to TRBJ2-7; possibly TRBD2 for D (6 bases). Germline CDR1 SGHDN, CDR2 FVKESK. The CDR3 is 15 residues long. V lost 4 bases and J 6 bases, leaving 19 bases between the germline ends. The CDR3 DNA sequence: TGTGCCAGCAGCCCCCAGACTAGGAGCGGCTCCGAGCAGTACTTC. Its translation is CASSPQTRSGSEQYF. The complete variable domain, with remaining parts taken from reference TRBV14 and TRBJ2-7, reads EAGVTQFPSHSVIEKGQTVTLRCDPISGHDNLYWYRRVMGKEIKFLLHFVKESKQDESGMPNNRFLAERTGGTYSTLKVQPAELEDSGVYFCASSPQTRSGSEQYFGPGTRLTVT.

In its sample, this clone was seen once. The V gene is TRBV7-2, the J gene TRBJ1-3, with no clear D. V lost 1 base and J 9 bases, leaving 4 bases between the germline ends. Per germline, CDR1 SGHTA and CDR2 FQGNSA. This CDR3 region has 11 residues. In DNA form, the CDR3 reads TGTGCCAGCAGCTTAGGAGTCACCATATATTTT. Residues: CASSLGVTIYF.

As to this clone: Other DNA sequences in this sample translate to the same CDR3. This chain joins TRBV19 and TRBJ1-5; weak D call: TRBD1 (6 bases). Per germline, CDR1 LNHDA and CDR2 SQIVND (reference sequence). The ends were cut back, 1 base at V and 7 bases at J, with 8 bases in the middle. CDR3 size: 13 residues. CDR3 residues: CASSIGGGQPQHF. The CDR3 nucleotides are TGTGCCAGTAGTATAGGGGGGGGCCAGCCCCAGCATTTT.

The chain combines TRBV6-1 with TRBJ2-1; 7 bases fit TRBD2. Germline-derived CDR1 and CDR2 are MNHNS and SASEGT. CDR3 size: 13 residues. Trimming took 5 bases from V and 7 from J; bases not matched to a gene: 5. CDR3 sequence: CASSPGTTNEQFF. In DNA form, the CDR3 reads TGTGCCAGCAGTCCCGGGACTACGAATGAGCAGTTCTTC.

The rearrangement uses TRBV28 and TRBJ2-1; 13 nucleotides line up with TRBD2. V trimming: 6 bases; J trimming: 12 bases; junction bases outside the gene matches: 8. CDR1 and CDR2 (germline): MDHEN, SYDVKM. The CDR3 loop spans 14 amino acids. The chain's CDR3 is CASRPTSGGAGQFF. The CDR3 DNA reads TGTGCCAGCAGGCCAACTAGCGGGGGGGCGGGGCAGTTCTTC.

The rearrangement uses TRBV7-2 and TRBJ1-2; TRBD1 might be the D (6 bases). Trimming cost V 3 bases and J 2 bases, with 7 bases left between them. CDR1 is SGHTA and CDR2 is FQGNSA in the germline V gene. CDR3 length equals 13 residues. CDR3 DNA sequence: TGTGCCAGCAGCTTTACAGGGAACTATGGCTACACCTTC. This translates into CASSFTGNYGYTF.